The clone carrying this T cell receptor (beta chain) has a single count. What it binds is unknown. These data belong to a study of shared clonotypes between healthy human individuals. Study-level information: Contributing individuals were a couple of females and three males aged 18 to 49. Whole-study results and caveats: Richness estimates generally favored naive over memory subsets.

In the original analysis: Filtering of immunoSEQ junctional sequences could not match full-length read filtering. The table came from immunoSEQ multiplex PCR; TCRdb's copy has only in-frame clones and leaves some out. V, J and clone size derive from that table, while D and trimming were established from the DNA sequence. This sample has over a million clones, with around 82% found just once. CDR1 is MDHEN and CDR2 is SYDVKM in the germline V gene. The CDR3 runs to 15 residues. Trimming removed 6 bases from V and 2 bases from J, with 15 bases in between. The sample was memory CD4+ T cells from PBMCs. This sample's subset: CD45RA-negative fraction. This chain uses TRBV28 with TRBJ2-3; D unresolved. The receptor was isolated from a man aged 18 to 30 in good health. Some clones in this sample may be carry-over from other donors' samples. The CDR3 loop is CASRQTPTPTDTQYF. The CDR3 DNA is TGTGCCAGCAGACAAACACCGACCCCCACAGATACGCAGTATTTT.